Listed below are T cell receptor beta chains from one sample, sequenced in a study of shared clonotypes between healthy human individuals. The table came from immunoSEQ multiplex PCR; TCRdb's copy has only in-frame clones and leaves some out. The sample has nearly 2 million clones; approximately 94% are singletons. Sequenced input: naive CD8+ T cells sorted from blood. These receptor sequences come from a man between 18 and 35 years old in good health. Each CDR3 is given with its conserved first and last residue. Fields, in order: CDR3 protein, V gene.

CDR3 protein: CASSSGGYEQYF
V gene: TRBV27

CDR3 protein: CASTSKGEYNQPQHF
V gene: TRBV23-1

CDR3 protein: CASSVMDLPSYEQYF
V gene: TRBV9

CDR3 protein: CASSLPSYEQYF
V gene: TRBV7-9

CDR3 protein: CATSRGVNTEAFF
V gene: TRBV15

CDR3 protein: CASSPMTEFNEKLFF
V gene: TRBV7-6

CDR3 protein: CASSFLRGAYEQYF
V gene: TRBV5-6

CDR3 protein: CASSGGEGLLKQFF
V gene: TRBV6-5

CDR3 protein: CAWKPGQLGNTIYF
V gene: TRBV30

CDR3 protein: CASSLAAGPLTDTQYF
V gene: TRBV7-6

CDR3 protein: CASSYSRDSYNEQFF
V gene: TRBV6-5

CDR3 protein: CASSLPDPRGGYTF
V gene: TRBV7-6

CDR3 protein: CASRYSNQPQHF
V gene: TRBV19

CDR3 protein: CATSRGGTGLYNEQFF
V gene: TRBV15

CDR3 protein: CASSQAPGGGKDGELFF
V gene: TRBV4-1

CDR3 protein: CASSFFPNRGGRGEQYF
V gene: TRBV7-9

CDR3 protein: CASSLARQGAVGYTF
V gene: TRBV7-8

CDR3 protein: CASSYYGGAGGYTF
V gene: TRBV6-6

CDR3 protein: CASSSFSVYNEQFF
V gene: TRBV11-1

CDR3 protein: CASSFLRTGLPSEQFF
V gene: TRBV5-8

CDR3 protein: CASSQTRGTEAFF
V gene: TRBV4-3

CDR3 protein: CASWTGGGNTIYF
V gene: TRBV27

CDR3 protein: CASSKTRTDPVNTEAFF
V gene: TRBV28

CDR3 protein: CASSPRIQSYEQYF
V gene: TRBV4-1

CDR3 protein: CASSLADSYEQYF
V gene: TRBV7-9

CDR3 protein: CASSPWGGGGELFF
V gene: TRBV6-5

CDR3 protein: CATSRALAGSSTDTQYF
V gene: TRBV15

CDR3 protein: CASSYGSGGTQHF
V gene: TRBV6-5

CDR3 protein: CASLGGETYNEQFF
V gene: TRBV6-6

CDR3 protein: CSVELWTGVSYEQYF
V gene: TRBV29-1

CDR3 protein: CASSLVDSLYNEQFF
V gene: TRBV5-1

CDR3 protein: CASSPSTGESNQPQHF
V gene: TRBV27

CDR3 protein: CASSFPGGNTEAFF
V gene: TRBV13

CDR3 protein: CAISEAAGGQETQYF
V gene: TRBV10-3

CDR3 protein: CASGLGTVNTEAFF
V gene: TRBV12-5

CDR3 protein: CASSYQGAPNEQFF
V gene: TRBV7-9

CDR3 protein: CASSHSGSSYNEQFF
V gene: TRBV18

CDR3 protein: CATSTTEGILFF
V gene: TRBV15

CDR3 protein: CASSDRPSGIYEQFF
V gene: TRBV6-1

CDR3 protein: CASSLRGTGWGYAEAFF
V gene: TRBV28

CDR3 protein: CASPRDRSKNIQYF
V gene: TRBV6-4

CDR3 protein: CASSQGENTDTQYF
V gene: TRBV4-1

CDR3 protein: CASSEVLRFLGNEQFF
V gene: TRBV6-1

CDR3 protein: CASSLQEYNEQFF
V gene: TRBV5-6

CDR3 protein: CASSLGTANSPLHF
V gene: TRBV5-6

CDR3 protein: CASSLALAAHGYTF
V gene: TRBV7-9

CDR3 protein: CASSWTGPLNTEQYF
V gene: TRBV27

CDR3 protein: CAISDWDRGLEQYF
V gene: TRBV10-3

CDR3 protein: CASSWTSGGPNTGELFF
V gene: TRBV27

CDR3 protein: CASSLEAWNEQFF
V gene: TRBV13

CDR3 protein: CASSGTGEREANVLTF
V gene: TRBV9

CDR3 protein: CASSLKGAGTRVFGELFF
V gene: TRBV5-4

CDR3 protein: CASSIRTGGYYEQYF
V gene: TRBV27

CDR3 protein: CASSSLEGQAYEQYF
V gene: TRBV19

CDR3 protein: CASSPLAGVMGTHQETQYF
V gene: TRBV5-1